These 6 T cell receptor beta chains were sequenced from one sample in a study of blood T cell repertoires in COVID-19. The protocol was immunoSEQ multiplex PCR, while the TCRdb copy is restricted to in-frame clones and leaves out a portion. The sample has under 300,000 clones, 84% seen once; the top ten hold 4%. Sample: peripheral blood. The source is a man in his fifties with acute or convalescent COVID-19.

CDR3 region: CASSWGLSGGSWNTGELFF. As DNA, the CDR3 is TGTGCCAGCAGCTGGGGACTTAGCGGGGGGTCGTGGAACACCGGGGAGCTGTTTTTT. The J gene is TRBJ2-2, the V gene TRBV11-2, with TRBD2 identical over 10 bases. CDR3 length equals 19 residues. The germline V gene encodes CDR1 SGHAT and CDR2 FQNNGV. Trimming cost V 4 bases and J 1 base; bases outside gene matches: 12.

This chain joins TRBV2 and TRBJ2-6; TRBD1 is a possible D gene (5 bases). Germline assignment: CDR1 SNHLY and CDR2 FYNNEI. This CDR3 is 15 amino acids long. Trimming took 6 bases from V and 1 from J, leaving 10 bases between them. Here the CDR3 reads CASSPDSSGANVLTF. The CDR3 nucleotides are TGTGCCAGCAGCCCTGACAGTTCTGGGGCCAACGTCCTGACTTTC.

The V and J genes are TRBV11-3 and TRBJ2-1; 8 bases are shared with TRBD2. Germline CDR1 reads SGHNT; CDR2 reads YENEEA. The CDR3 is made up of 14 amino acids. V shed 8 bases and J 1 base; nucleotides not matched to a gene: 4. The CDR3 spells CASVSGSSYNEQFF. The CDR3 bases are TGTGCCAGCGTGAGCGGGAGTTCCTACAATGAGCAGTTCTTC.

This chain joins TRBV7-2 and TRBJ1-5; D perhaps matches TRBD1 (5 bases). The CDR3 consists of 13 residues. Per germline, CDR1 SGHTA and CDR2 FQGNSA. Trimming took off 1 base at V and 9 bases at J, with 10 bases between the two ends. The CDR3 spells CASSLGRERPQHF. In DNA, the CDR3 is TGTGCCAGCAGCTTAGGCAGGGAACGGCCCCAGCATTTT.

The chain recombines TRBV9 with TRBJ1-4, with D maybe TRBD1 (6 bases). Deletions cut 2 bases from V and 3 bases from J, with 11 bases between. Germline V CDR1 and CDR2: SGDLS, YYNGEE. The CDR3 runs to 15 residues. The CDR3 loop is CASSVLGTSNEKLFF. In DNA form, the CDR3 reads TGTGCCAGCAGCGTCCTGGGGACATCTAATGAAAAACTGTTTTTT. The full variable domain, in which reference TRBV9 and TRBJ1-4 provide the parts outside the CDR3, is DSGVTQTPKHLITATGQRVTLRCSPRSGDLSVYWYQQSLDQGLQFLIQYYNGEERAKGNILERFSAQQFPDLHSELNLSSLELGDSALYFCASSVLGTSNEKLFFGSGTQLSVL.

The V call is TRBV9, the J call TRBJ2-1, with TRBD1 matching over 9 bases. The CDR3 runs to 12 residues. V trimming: 3 bases; J trimming: 15 bases; junction bases outside the gene matches: 7. Germline V lookup: CDR1 SGDLS, CDR2 YYNGEE. CDR3 sequence reads: CASSATGTGLFF. The CDR3 coding sequence is TGTGCCAGCAGCGCTACCGGGACAGGGCTGTTCTTC.